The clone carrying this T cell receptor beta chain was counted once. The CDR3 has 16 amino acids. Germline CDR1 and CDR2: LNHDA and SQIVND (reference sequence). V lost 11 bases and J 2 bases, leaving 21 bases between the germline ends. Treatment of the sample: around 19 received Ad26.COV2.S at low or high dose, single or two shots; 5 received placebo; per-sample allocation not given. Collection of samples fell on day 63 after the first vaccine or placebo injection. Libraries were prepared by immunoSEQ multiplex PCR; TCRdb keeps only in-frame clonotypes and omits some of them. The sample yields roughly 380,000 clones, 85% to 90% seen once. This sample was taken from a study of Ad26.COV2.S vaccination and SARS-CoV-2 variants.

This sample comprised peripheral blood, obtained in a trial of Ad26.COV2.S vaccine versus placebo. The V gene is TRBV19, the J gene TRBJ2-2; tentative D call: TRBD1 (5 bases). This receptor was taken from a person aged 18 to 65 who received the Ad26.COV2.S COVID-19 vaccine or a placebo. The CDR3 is CAVEGRQGINTGELFF. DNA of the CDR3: TGTGCCGTGGAAGGAAGGCAGGGCATTAACACCGGGGAGCTGTTTTTT.